This entry features one TCR beta chain sequence. Trimming removed 1 base from V and 6 bases from J, with 9 bases in between. The CDR3 extends over 13 amino acids. Germline CDR1 reads MGHRA; CDR2 reads YSYEKL. The data are from a study of blood T cell repertoires in COVID-19. Across the whole study: The United States, Italy and Spain supplied acute and convalescent COVID-19 samples. T cells, B-cell-depleted T cells, or PBMCs supplied cDNA or gDNA.

In the authors' methods: It was from reference gene primer amplification that nucleated cell counts were estimated. The data were produced by immunoSEQ multiplex PCR, yet TCRdb's version contains in-frame clones alone and is incomplete. That table gives V, J and clone size, and the DNA gave D and trimming. In the table there are about 180,000 clones, roughly 86% of which are singletons. The specimen sequenced was peripheral blood. The source of this sequence is a middle-aged man with active or convalescent COVID-19. This chain links TRBV4-1 with TRBJ1-2; a weak D match, TRBD1 (5 bases). This CDR3 is CASSQVSGDGYTF. The DNA for the CDR3 is TGCGCCAGCAGCCAAGTTTCGGGGGATGGCTACACCTTC.